Following are 13 T cell receptor beta chains from one sample sequenced in a study of response to subunit inactivated influenza vaccine. TCRdb re-called the RT-PCR reads through MiXCR, storing one row per CDR3 protein. The data contain around 540,000 distinct CDR3 sequences, approximately 10% of them singletons. The material was PBMCs from blood, obtained on the day of vaccination. Receptor source: a man aged 50 or older who received an inactivated influenza vaccine.

V is TRBV9 and J is TRBJ2-2; a possible D gene is TRBD2 (5 bases). The CDR3 length is 13 residues. Germline V gene data show CDR1 as SGDLS and CDR2 as YYNGEE. V lost 3 bases and J lost 7, with 10 bases in between. The CDR3 region is CASSGEGGGELFF. CDR3 bases: TGTGCCAGCAGCGGAGAGGGCGGCGGGGAGCTGTTTTTT.

The chain combines TRBV4-3 with TRBJ2-7; no definite D call. The CDR3 sequence is 13 residues long. Germline CDR1 and CDR2: LGHNA and YSLEER. V lost 2 bases, J lost 6 bases, and 11 bases lay in between. This chain's CDR3 is CASSQRAGFEQYF. The CDR3 DNA is TGCGCCAGCAGCCAACGTGCAGGTTTCGAGCAGTACTTC.

The chain recombines TRBV7-8 with TRBJ2-1; TRBD2 matches at 12 bases. The germline V gene encodes CDR1 SGHVS and CDR2 FQNEAQ. The CDR3 contains 16 residues. The junction had 6 bases not matched to a gene; V was cut back by 5 bases and J by 4 bases. As DNA, the CDR3 is TGTGCCAGCAGCCTACGGACTAGCGGGGTGTACAATGAGCAGTTCTTC. Translated: CASSLRTSGVYNEQFF.

CDR3 DNA sequence: TGTGCCAGCAGTCGCGTGAGGGCCGAGACCCAGTACTTC. As protein: CASSRVRAETQYF. This sequence joins TRBV11-2 and TRBJ2-5; TRBD2 might be the D (5 bases). The CDR3 runs to 13 residues. Between the trimmed V and J ends, which lost 6 bases and 5 bases, there was a span of 13 bases. Germline CDR1 reads SGHAT; CDR2 reads FQNNGV.

J is TRBJ2-7 and V is TRBV20-1, with a possible D match to TRBD1 (5 bases). The CDR3 covers 14 residues. V was clipped by 6 bases and J by 4 bases, with 19 bases between them. In germline, CDR1 is DFQATT, CDR2 SNEGSKA (reference sequence). The CDR3 DNA reads as TGCAGTGCGCTGGCCAGGGTTTTGACTTACGAGCAGTACTTC. It codes for CSALARVLTYEQYF.

This clonotype was recorded many times. V is TRBV7-9 and J is TRBJ2-5; possible D gene TRBD1, 6 bases. The CDR3 extends over 13 amino acids. V shed 3 bases and J shed 4 bases, with 9 bases lying between them. Germline CDR1 SEHNR, CDR2 FQNEAQ (reference sequence). The CDR3 sequence: CASSFAGVETQYF. Here the CDR3 DNA reads TGTGCCAGCAGCTTCGCAGGGGTAGAGACCCAGTACTTC.

This clonotype was counted a few times. This rearrangement joins TRBV24-1 to TRBJ1-6; possibly TRBD1 for D (5 bases). V was cut by 4 bases and J by 10 bases, with 13 bases left in between. CDR3 length: 14 amino acids. Germline lookup yields CDR1 KGHDR and CDR2 SFDVKD. The CDR3 sequence is CATSDGGVRSPLHF. As DNA, the CDR3 is TGTGCCACCAGTGACGGGGGGGTGAGGTCACCCCTCCACTTT.

The chain combines TRBV27 with TRBJ1-6; D unclear. Trimming stripped 3 bases from V and 6 bases from J, with 9 bases between. CDR3 length: 14 amino acids. Germline V gene data show CDR1 as MNHEY and CDR2 as SMNVEV (reference sequence). CDR3 sequence reads: CASSFLNSNSPLHF. DNA of the CDR3: TGTGCCAGCAGTTTCCTGAACAGTAATTCACCCCTCCACTTT.

This chain uses TRBV12-3 or TRBV12-4 with TRBJ2-2, with D tentatively TRBD2 (6 bases). The V and J ends lost 4 bases and 1 base respectively, with 16 bases between them. The CDR3 consists of 17 residues. CDR3 region: CASSSGEGPVNTGELFF. Here the CDR3 DNA reads TGTGCCAGCAGTTCGGGGGAAGGACCGGTGAACACCGGGGAGCTGTTTTTT.

This chain joins TRBV12-3 or TRBV12-4 and TRBJ2-2; D is undetermined. The CDR3 has 15 amino acids. V was pared by 1 base and J by 3 bases, with 9 bases between. The CDR3 sequence is CASSLETLYTGELFF. The CDR3 region has the DNA TGTGCCAGCAGTTTAGAGACACTGTACACCGGGGAGCTGTTTTTT.

The table lists this clonotype with a few counts. The chain joins TRBV12-3 or TRBV12-4 to TRBJ1-5; possible D gene TRBD1, 6 bases. The CDR3 runs to 13 residues. Deletions cut 1 base from V and 7 bases from J, with 8 bases between. The CDR3 here is CASSLEQGQPQHF. The DNA of the CDR3 is TGTGCCAGCAGTTTAGAACAGGGCCAGCCCCAGCATTTT.

This chain links TRBV7-8 with TRBJ2-5; D may match TRBD1 or TRBD2 (5 bases each). CDR3 length equals 17 residues. Trimming took off 3 bases at V and 0 bases at J, with 17 bases between the two ends. Per the germline V gene, CDR1 is SGHVS and CDR2 is FQNEAQ. The CDR3 spells CASSFSYGDDNQETQYF. The CDR3 DNA reads as TGTGCCAGCAGCTTTAGCTACGGGGACGACAACCAAGAGACCCAGTACTTC.

This clonotype occurred a few times. This chain connects TRBV5-1 to TRBJ2-7, with 7 bases identical to TRBD1. The CDR3 spans 16 residues. Per the germline V gene, CDR1 is SGHRS and CDR2 is YFSETQ. Trimming took 4 bases from V and 2 from J; bases not matched to a gene: 12. For the CDR3, the DNA is TGCGCCAGCAGCGACGGGGACAGTCAGATCCCCTACGAGCAGTACTTC. As protein: CASSDGDSQIPYEQYF. Full variable domain (outside the CDR3, taken from reference TRBV5-1 and TRBJ2-7): KAGVTQTPRYLIKTRGQQVTLSCSPISGHRSVSWYQQTPGQGLQFLFEYFSETQRNKGNFPGRFSGRQFSNSRSEMNVSTLELGDSALYLCASSDGDSQIPYEQYFGPGTRLTVT.